Shown below are 15 T cell receptor beta chains from a single sample sequenced in a study of blood T cell repertoires in COVID-19 (TCRdb year 2020). Library creation used the immunoSEQ multiplex PCR assay. TCRdb's version of the immuneACCESS table is confined to in-frame rearrangements and falls short of the full clone set. An unresolved V gene accounts for under half of the shortfall where checked; the remainder is of unknown origin. This sample has roughly 250,000 clones in its table, and around 85% of those were observed once. The biggest ten clones account for 1.9% of the sample. The sample comprised PBMCs or T cells enriched from blood (not recorded which). Source of these receptors: a woman in her 50s who had recovered from COVID-19.

The chain recombines TRBV9 with TRBJ2-6; maybe TRBD1 (6 bases). V was shortened by 3 bases and J by 0 bases, with 13 bases between the two germline ends. The CDR3 consists of 17 residues. From germline, CDR1 is SGDLS and CDR2 YYNGEE. CDR3 sequence: CASSAWDTISGANVLTF. CDR3 in DNA: TGTGCCAGCAGCGCGTGGGACACAATCTCTGGGGCCAACGTCCTGACTTTC.

This clone showed up just once. The rearrangement links TRBV9 to TRBJ2-1; 11 nucleotides align to TRBD2. The germline V gene encodes CDR1 SGDLS and CDR2 YYNGEE. The CDR3 is made up of 13 amino acids. V lost 4 bases and J lost 14; bases outside the gene matches: 8. The CDR3 here is CASSLSLAGVEFF. The CDR3 bases are TGTGCCAGCAGCCTCTCACTAGCGGGAGTTGAGTTCTTC.

Of note for this clone: The sample carries other DNA sequences with the same CDR3. The chain joins TRBV5-1 to TRBJ1-1; D gene unclear. CDR3 size: 14 residues. V was pared by 0 bases and J by 1 base, with 7 bases between. Germline-derived CDR1 and CDR2 are SGHRS and YFSETQ. The CDR3 protein is CASSLEPPNTEAFF. CDR3 DNA: TGCGCCAGCAGCTTGGAGCCCCCGAACACTGAAGCTTTCTTT.

About this clone itself: Other DNA variants within this sample encode the same CDR3. The rearrangement uses TRBV27 and TRBJ1-2; unclear D gene. CDR3 length: 12 residues. The ends were cut back, 3 bases at V and 5 bases at J, with 7 bases in the middle. The germline V gene encodes CDR1 MNHEY and CDR2 SMNVEV (reference sequence). The DNA of the CDR3 is TGTGCCAGCAGTTTTTCAGGATATGGCTACACCTTC. Amino acids: CASSFSGYGYTF.

CDR3 residues: CASSLKGEYGYTF. As DNA, the CDR3 is TGTGCCAGTAGTCTCAAGGGGGAATATGGCTACACCTTC. The chain couples TRBV19 to TRBJ1-2, with D perhaps TRBD1 (6 bases). Germline assignment: CDR1 LNHDA and CDR2 SQIVND (reference sequence). Deletions cut 5 bases from V and 5 bases from J, with 12 bases between. CDR3 length equals 13 residues.

The CDR3 loop is CACTRGDTEAFF. The CDR3 DNA follows: TGTGCCTGCACCAGGGGGGACACTGAAGCTTTCTTT. This chain connects TRBV6-5 to TRBJ1-1; 7 nucleotides line up with TRBD1. J gave up 3 bases and V 11 bases, and 6 bases lay outside the gene matches. This CDR3 region has 12 residues. Germline V gene data show CDR1 as MNHEY and CDR2 as SVGAGI.

The V call is TRBV19, the J call TRBJ2-1, with D perhaps matching TRBD2 (6 bases). The germline V and J ends were trimmed by 4 bases and 0 bases, with 16 bases remaining between them. Germline V gene lookup returns CDR1 LNHDA and CDR2 SQIVND (reference sequence). The CDR3 has 17 amino acids. The CDR3 DNA reads TGTGCCAGTAGTAGGGGTATCGGGAGTGGCTCCTACAATGAGCAGTTCTTC. Its protein is CASSRGIGSGSYNEQFF.

The rearrangement links TRBV27 to TRBJ1-5, with D unclear. The CDR3 is 14 residues long. V dropped 3 bases and J dropped 4 bases, with 10 bases sitting between them. CDR1 and CDR2 (germline): MNHEY, SMNVEV (reference sequence). In DNA, the CDR3 is TGTGCCAGCAGTTTGAGGGCAGCGAATCAGCCCCAGCATTTT. It translates to CASSLRAANQPQHF.

The CDR3 DNA sequence: TGTGCCAGCAGTTTCGGCAATCAGCCCCAGCATTTT. Translated, it gives CASSFGNQPQHF. The V call is TRBV12-3 or TRBV12-4, the J call TRBJ1-5; D call uncertain. The V and J ends lost 3 bases and 2 bases respectively, with 2 bases between them. The CDR3 totals 12 residues.

The V call is TRBV6-1, the J call TRBJ2-1; 11 nucleotides match TRBD2. This CDR3 spans 16 amino acids. CDR1 MNHNS and CDR2 SASEGT come from the germline V gene. J was trimmed by 4 bases and V by 1 base; bases with no gene match: 3. CDR3 region: CASSEVIAGGYNEQFF. CDR3 bases: TGTGCCAGCAGTGAAGTGATAGCGGGAGGGTACAATGAGCAGTTCTTC.

Here the CDR3 reads CASSQVAGMGMNTEAFF. As DNA, the CDR3 is TGTGCCAGCAGCCAAGTGGCAGGGATGGGGATGAACACTGAAGCTTTCTTT. The chain has TRBV4-2 and TRBJ1-1; a weak D match, TRBD1 (5 bases). Germline V lookup: CDR1 LGHNA, CDR2 YNFKEQ. This CDR3 is 17 amino acids long. The germline V and J ends were trimmed by 1 base and 0 bases, with 15 bases remaining between them.

The chain joins TRBV5-4 to TRBJ1-6; TRBD1 matches 8 bases. There are 15 residues in the CDR3. Germline V gives CDR1 SGHNT, CDR2 YYREEE (reference sequence). J was trimmed by 8 bases and V by 0 bases; bases with no gene match: 4. The CDR3 sequence: CASSLEQGGDSPLHF. The CDR3 DNA reads TGTGCCAGCAGCTTGGAACAGGGGGGTGATTCACCCCTCCACTTT.

This chain uses TRBV29-1 with TRBJ2-2; no firm D call. Germline CDR1 is SQVTM and CDR2 is ANQGSEA. This CDR3 is 12 amino acids long. V gave up 3 bases and J gave up 6 bases, with 8 bases separating them. Here the CDR3 DNA reads TGCAGCGTTGATGTTGAGCCCGGGGAGCTGTTTTTT. Its protein product is CSVDVEPGELFF.

J is TRBJ2-2 and V is TRBV24-1; 11 bases match TRBD2. The CDR3 covers 18 residues. V lost 3 bases and J lost 2; bases outside the gene matches: 7. CDR1 is KGHDR and CDR2 is SFDVKD in the germline V gene. CDR3 DNA sequence: TGTGCCACCAGTGATCCCGCCGGGACTAGCGGCAACACCGGGGAGCTGTTTTTT. It is translated as CATSDPAGTSGNTGELFF.

The chain is built from TRBV11-2 and TRBJ2-7, with 8 bases identical to TRBD1. The CDR3 is 15 amino acids. The V and J ends lost 1 base and 3 bases, in that order; junction bases with no gene match: 5. Per the germline V gene, CDR1 is SGHAT and CDR2 is FQNNGV. CDR3 nucleotides: TGTGCCAGCAGCTTAGCTGGGACAGGCCACTACGAGCAGTACTTC. Translation gives CASSLAGTGHYEQYF.